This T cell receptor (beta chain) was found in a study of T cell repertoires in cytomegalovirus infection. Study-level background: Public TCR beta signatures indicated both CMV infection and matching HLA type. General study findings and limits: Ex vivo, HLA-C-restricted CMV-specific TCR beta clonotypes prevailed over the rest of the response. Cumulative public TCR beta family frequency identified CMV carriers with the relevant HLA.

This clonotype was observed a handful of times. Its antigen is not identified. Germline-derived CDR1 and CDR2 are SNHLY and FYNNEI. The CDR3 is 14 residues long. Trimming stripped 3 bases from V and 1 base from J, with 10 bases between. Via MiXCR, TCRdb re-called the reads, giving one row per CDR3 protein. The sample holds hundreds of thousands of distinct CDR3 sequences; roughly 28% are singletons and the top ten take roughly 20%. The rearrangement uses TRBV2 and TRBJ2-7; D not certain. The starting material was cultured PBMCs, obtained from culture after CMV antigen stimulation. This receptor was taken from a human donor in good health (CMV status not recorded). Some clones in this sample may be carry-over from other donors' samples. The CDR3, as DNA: TGTGCCAGCAGTGATTGGCTAGAGTCCTACGAGCAGTACTTC. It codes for CASSDWLESYEQYF.